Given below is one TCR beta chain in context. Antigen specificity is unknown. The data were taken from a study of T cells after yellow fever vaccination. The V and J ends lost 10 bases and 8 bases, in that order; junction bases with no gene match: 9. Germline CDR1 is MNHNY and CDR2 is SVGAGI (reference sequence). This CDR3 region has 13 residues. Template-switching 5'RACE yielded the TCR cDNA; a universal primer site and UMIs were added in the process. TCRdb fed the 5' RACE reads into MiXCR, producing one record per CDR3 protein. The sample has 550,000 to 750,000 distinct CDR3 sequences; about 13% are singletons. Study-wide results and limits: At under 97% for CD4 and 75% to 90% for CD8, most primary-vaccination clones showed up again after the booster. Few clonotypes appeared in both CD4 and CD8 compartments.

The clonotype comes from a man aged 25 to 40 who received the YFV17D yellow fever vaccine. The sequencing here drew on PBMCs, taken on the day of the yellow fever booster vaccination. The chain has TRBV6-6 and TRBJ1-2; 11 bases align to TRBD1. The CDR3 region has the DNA TGTGCCACCTCGGGACAGGGGGACCAGGGCTACACCTTC. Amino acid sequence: CATSGQGDQGYTF.